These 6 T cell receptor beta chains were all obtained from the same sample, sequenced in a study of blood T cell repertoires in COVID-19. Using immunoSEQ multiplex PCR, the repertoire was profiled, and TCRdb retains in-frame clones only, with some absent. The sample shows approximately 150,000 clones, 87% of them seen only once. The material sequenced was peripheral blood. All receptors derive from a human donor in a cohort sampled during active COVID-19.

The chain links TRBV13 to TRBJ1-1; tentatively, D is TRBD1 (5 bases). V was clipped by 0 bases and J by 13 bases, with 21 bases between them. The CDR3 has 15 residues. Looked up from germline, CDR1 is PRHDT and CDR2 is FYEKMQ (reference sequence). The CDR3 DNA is TGTGCCAGCAGCTTAGGGGATATGGATCCCAAAGGGGATTTCTTT. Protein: CASSLGDMDPKGDFF. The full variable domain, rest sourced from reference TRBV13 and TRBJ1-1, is AAGVIQSPRHLIKEKRETATLKCYPIPRHDTVYWYQQGPGQDPQFLISFYEKMQSDKGSIPDRFSAQQFSDYHSELNMSSLELGDSALYFCASSLGDMDPKGDFFGQGTRLTVV.

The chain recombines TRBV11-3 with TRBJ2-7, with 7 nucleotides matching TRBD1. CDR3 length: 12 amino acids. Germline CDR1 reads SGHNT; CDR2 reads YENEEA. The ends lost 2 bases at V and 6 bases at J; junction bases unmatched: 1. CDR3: CASSLWTGEQYF. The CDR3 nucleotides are TGTGCCAGCAGCTTATGGACAGGCGAGCAGTACTTC.

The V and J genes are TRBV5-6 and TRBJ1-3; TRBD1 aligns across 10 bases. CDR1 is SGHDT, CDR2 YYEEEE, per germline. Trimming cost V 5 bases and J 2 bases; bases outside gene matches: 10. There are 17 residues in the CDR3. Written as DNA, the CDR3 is TGTGCCAGCAGTCAGGGTGCCGGGACAGGGGCTGGAAACACCATATATTTT. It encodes CASSQGAGTGAGNTIYF.

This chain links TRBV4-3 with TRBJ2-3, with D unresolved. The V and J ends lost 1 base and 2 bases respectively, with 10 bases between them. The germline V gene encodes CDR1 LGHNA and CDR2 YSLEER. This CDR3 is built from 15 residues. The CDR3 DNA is TGCGCCAGCAGCCAAGGACTGGCAACCACAGATACGCAGTATTTT. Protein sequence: CASSQGLATTDTQYF.

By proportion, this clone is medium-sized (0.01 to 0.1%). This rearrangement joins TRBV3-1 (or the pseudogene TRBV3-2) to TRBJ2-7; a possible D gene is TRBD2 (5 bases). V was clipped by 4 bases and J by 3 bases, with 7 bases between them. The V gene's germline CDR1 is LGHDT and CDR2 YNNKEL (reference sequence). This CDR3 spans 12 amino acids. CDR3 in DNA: TGTGCCAGCAGCCCGGGATACTACGAGCAGTACTTC. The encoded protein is CASSPGYYEQYF.

CDR3 sequence: CASSFQGRGETQYF. The DNA for the CDR3 is TGTGCCAGCAGCTTCCAGGGGCGGGGGGAGACCCAGTACTTC. This chain connects TRBV5-8 to TRBJ2-5; D possibly corresponds to TRBD2 (7 bases). The CDR3 is 14 residues long. Looked up from germline, CDR1 is SGHTS and CDR2 is YDEGEE. V dropped 2 bases and J dropped 5 bases, with 13 bases sitting between them.